This T cell receptor beta chain was profiled in a study of T cells in tuberculosis. The CDR3 totals 15 residues. J lost 0 bases, V lost 6 bases, and 6 bases had no gene match. Germline V gives CDR1 LNHDA, CDR2 SQIVND (reference sequence). Libraries were prepared by immunoSEQ multiplex PCR; TCRdb keeps only in-frame clonotypes and omits some of them. The table has over 20,000 clones, about 97% seen once. The receptor was derived from a donor under 30 with latent tuberculosis or without tuberculosis infection. The specimen was PBMCs. The V gene is TRBV19, the J gene TRBJ2-7, with 9 bases that match TRBD2. The CDR3 loop is CASRRSSGVSYEQYF. Here the CDR3 DNA reads TGTGCCAGTAGGCGATCTAGCGGGGTCTCCTACGAGCAGTACTTC.